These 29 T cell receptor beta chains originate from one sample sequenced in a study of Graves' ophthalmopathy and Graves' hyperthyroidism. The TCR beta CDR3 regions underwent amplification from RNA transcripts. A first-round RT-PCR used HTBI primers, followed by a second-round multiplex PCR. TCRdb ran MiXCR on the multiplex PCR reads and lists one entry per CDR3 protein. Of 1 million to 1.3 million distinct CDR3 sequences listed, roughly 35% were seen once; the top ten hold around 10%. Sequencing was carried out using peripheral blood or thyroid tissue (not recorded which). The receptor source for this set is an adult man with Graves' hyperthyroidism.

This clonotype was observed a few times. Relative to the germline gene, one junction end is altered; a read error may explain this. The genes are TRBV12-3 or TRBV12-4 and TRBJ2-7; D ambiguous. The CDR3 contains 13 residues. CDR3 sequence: CANSEALTAEQYF. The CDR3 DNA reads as TGTGCCAACAGTGAAGCGCTTACGGCGGAGCAGTACTTC.

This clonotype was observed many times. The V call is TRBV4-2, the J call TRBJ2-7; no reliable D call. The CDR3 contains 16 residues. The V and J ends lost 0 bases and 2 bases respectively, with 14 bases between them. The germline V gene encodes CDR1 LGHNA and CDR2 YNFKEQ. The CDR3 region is CASSQEAKDGPYEQYF. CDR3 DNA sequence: TGTGCCAGCAGCCAAGAGGCGAAGGACGGGCCCTACGAGCAGTACTTC.

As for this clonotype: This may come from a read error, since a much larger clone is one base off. The CDR3 reads CASGAGTGGVTNEKLFF. DNA for the CDR3: TGTGCCAGCGGCGCCGGGACAGGGGGCGTGACTAATGAAAAACTGTTTTTT. The V call is TRBV9, the J call TRBJ1-4, with 12 positions matching TRBD1. Per the germline V gene, CDR1 is SGDLS and CDR2 is YYNGEE. CDR3 length equals 17 residues. Germline trimming cut 7 bases from V and 2 bases from J; bases unmatched to any gene: 9.

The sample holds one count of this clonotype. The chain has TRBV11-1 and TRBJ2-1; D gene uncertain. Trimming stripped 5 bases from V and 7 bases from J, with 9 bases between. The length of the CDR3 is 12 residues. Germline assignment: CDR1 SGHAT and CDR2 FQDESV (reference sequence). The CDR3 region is CASSTYTNEQFF. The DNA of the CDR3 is TGTGCCAGCAGCACTTATACGAATGAGCAGTTCTTC.

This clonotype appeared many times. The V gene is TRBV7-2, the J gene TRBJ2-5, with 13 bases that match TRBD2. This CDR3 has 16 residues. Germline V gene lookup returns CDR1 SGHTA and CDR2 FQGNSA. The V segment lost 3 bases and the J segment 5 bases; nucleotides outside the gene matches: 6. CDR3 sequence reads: CASSFGLAGEGETQYF. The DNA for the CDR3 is TGTGCCAGCAGCTTTGGACTAGCGGGAGAAGGGGAGACCCAGTACTTC. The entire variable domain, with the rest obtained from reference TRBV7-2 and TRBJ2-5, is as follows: GAGVSQSPSNKVTEKGKDVELRCDPISGHTALYWYRQSLGQGLEFLIYFQGNSAPDKSGLPSDRFSAERTGGSVSTLTIQRTQQEDSAVYLCASSFGLAGEGETQYFGPGTRLLVL.

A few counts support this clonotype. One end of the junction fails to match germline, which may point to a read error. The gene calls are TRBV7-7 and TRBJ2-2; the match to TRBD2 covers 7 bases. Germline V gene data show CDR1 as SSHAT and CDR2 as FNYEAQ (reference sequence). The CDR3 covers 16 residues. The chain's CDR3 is CASSQAVAGNTGELFF. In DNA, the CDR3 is TGTGCTAGCAGCCAGGCCGTAGCGGGGAACACCGGGGAGCTGTTTTTT.

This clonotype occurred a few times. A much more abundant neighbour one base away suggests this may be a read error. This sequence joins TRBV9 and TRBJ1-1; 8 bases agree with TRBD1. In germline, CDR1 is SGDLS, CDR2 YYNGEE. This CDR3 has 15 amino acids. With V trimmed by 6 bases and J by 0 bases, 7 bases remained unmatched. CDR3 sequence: CASNGQGLMNTEAFF. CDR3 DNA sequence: TGTGCCAGCAACGGACAGGGCCTCATGAACACTGAAGCTTTCTTT.

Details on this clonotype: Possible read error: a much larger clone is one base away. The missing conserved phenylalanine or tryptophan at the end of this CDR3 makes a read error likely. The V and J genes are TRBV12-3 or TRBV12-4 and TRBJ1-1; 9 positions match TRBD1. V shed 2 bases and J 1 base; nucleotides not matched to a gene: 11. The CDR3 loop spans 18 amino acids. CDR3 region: CASSLSPATGGRNTEAFL. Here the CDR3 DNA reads TGTGCCAGCAGTTTATCCCCCGCGACAGGGGGTAGGAACACTGAAGCTTTCCTT.

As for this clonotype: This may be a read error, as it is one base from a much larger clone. Here the CDR3 reads CASSIIGTPVGYEQYF. In DNA, the CDR3 is TGTGCCAGTAGTATCATTGGGACGCCGGTAGGCTACGAGCAGTACTTC. The chain links TRBV19 to TRBJ2-7; perhaps D is TRBD1 or TRBD2 (5 bases each). The CDR3 consists of 16 residues. In germline, CDR1 is LNHDA, CDR2 SQIVND (reference sequence). V gave up 3 bases and J gave up 3 bases, with 18 bases separating them.

CDR3 coding DNA: TGCAGCGTTGTTGGACAGGGTGTGGGTACTGAAGCTTTCTTT. Translated, it gives CSVVGQGVGTEAFF. The gene calls are TRBV29-1 and TRBJ1-1; 8 bases are a match to TRBD1. Germline V gives CDR1 SQVTM, CDR2 ANQGSEA. The CDR3 is 14 amino acids. V was pared by 4 bases and J by 5 bases, with 9 bases of the junction left unmatched.

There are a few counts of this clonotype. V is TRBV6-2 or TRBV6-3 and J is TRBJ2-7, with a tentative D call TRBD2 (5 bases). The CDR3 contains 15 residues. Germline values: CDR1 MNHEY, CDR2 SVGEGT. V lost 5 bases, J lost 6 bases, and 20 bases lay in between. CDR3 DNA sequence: TGTGCCAGCAGTATGGAGGTCCTACAACTGGGCGAGCAGTACTTC. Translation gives CASSMEVLQLGEQYF.

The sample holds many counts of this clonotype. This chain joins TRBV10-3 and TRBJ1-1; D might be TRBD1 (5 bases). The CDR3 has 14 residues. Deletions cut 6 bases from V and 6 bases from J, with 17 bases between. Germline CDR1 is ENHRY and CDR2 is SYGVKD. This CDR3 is CAISETDLSSEAFF. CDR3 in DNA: TGTGCCATCAGCGAGACAGACCTTTCTTCTGAAGCTTTCTTT.

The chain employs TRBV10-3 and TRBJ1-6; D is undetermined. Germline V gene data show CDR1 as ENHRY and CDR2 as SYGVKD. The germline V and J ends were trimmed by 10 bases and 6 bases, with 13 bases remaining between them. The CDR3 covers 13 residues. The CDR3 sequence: CASFHGSNSPLHF. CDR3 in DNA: TGTGCCAGCTTCCACGGATCTAATTCACCCCTCCACTTT.

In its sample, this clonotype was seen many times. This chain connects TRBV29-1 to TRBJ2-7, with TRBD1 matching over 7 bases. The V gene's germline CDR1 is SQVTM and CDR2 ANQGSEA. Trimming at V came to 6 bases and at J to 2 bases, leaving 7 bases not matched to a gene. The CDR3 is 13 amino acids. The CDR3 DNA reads TGCAGCGTCGGGACAGCCTGGACCTACGAGCAGTACTTC. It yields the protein CSVGTAWTYEQYF.

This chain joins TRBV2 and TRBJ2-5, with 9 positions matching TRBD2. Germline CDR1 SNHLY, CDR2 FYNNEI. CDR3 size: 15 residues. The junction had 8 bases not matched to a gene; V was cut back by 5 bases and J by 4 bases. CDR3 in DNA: TGTGCCAGCAGTCCTAGCGGGGCCAGGAGAGAGACCCAGTACTTC. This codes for CASSPSGARRETQYF. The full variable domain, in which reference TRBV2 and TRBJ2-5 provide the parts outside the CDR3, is EPEVTQTPSHQVTQMGQEVILRCVPISNHLYFYWYRQILGQKVEFLVSFYNNEISEKSEIFDDQFSVERPDGSNFTLKIRSTKLEDSAMYFCASSPSGARRETQYFGPGTRLLVL.

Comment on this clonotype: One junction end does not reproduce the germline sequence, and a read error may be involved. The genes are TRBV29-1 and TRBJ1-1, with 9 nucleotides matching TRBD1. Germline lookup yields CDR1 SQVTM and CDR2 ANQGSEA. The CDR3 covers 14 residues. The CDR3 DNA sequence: TGCAGCGTCCCCGGACAGGGGAGGAACACTGAAGCCTTCTTT. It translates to CSVPGQGRNTEAFF.

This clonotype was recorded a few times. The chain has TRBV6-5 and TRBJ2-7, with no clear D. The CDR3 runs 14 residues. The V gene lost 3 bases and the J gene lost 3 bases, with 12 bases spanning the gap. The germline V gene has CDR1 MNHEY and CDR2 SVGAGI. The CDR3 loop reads CASSYSRADYEQYF. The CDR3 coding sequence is TGTGCCAGCAGTTATTCTAGAGCCGACTACGAGCAGTACTTC.

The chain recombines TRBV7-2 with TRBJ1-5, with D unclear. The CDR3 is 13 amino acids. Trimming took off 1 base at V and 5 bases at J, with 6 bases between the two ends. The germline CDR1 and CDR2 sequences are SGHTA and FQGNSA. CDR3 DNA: TGTGCCAGCAGCTTAGTATTATATCAGCCCCAGCATTTT. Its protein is CASSLVLYQPQHF.

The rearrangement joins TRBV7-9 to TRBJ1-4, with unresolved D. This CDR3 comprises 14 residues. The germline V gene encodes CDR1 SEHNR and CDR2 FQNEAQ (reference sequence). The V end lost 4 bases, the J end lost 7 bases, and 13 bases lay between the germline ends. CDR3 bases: TGTGCCAGCAGCTCAGGCCGTGGGATTGAAAAACTGTTTTTT. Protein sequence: CASSSGRGIEKLFF.

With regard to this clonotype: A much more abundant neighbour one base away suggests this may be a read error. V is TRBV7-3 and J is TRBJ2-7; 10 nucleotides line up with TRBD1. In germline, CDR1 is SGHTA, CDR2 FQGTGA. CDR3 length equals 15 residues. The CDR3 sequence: CASSETGGFTYGQYF. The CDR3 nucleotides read TGTGCCAGCAGCGAGACAGGGGGCTTTACCTACGGGCAGTACTTC.

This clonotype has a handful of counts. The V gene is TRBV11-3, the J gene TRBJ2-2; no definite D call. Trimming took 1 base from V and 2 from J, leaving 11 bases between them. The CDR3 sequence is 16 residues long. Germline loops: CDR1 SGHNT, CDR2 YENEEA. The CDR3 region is CASSLVLAGNTGELFF. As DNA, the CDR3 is TGTGCCAGCAGCTTAGTATTGGCCGGCAACACCGGGGAGCTGTTTTTT.

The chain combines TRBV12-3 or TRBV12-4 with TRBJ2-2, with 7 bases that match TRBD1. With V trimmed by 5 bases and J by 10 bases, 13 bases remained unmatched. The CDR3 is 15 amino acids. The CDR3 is CASSGRQGSPEELFF. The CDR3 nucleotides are TGTGCCAGCAGTGGTAGACAGGGCTCACCGGAGGAGCTGTTTTTT.

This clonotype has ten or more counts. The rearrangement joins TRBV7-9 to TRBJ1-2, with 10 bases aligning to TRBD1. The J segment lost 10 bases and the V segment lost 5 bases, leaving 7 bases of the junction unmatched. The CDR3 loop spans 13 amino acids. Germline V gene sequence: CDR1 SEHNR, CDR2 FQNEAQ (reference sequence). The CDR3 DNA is TGTGCCAGCAGCCCAGGACAGGGGGGGGACTACACCTTC. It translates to CASSPGQGGDYTF.

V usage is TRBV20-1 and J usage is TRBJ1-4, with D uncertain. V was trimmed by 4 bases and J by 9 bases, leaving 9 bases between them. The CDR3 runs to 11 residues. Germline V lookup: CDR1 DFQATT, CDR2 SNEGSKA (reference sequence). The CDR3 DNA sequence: TGCAGTGCTATACCGGGTCAAAAACTGTTTTTT. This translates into CSAIPGQKLFF.

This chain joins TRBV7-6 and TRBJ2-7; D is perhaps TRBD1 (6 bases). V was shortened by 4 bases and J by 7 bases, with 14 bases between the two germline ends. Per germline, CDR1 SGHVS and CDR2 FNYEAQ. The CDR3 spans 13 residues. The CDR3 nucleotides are TGTGCCAGCAGCTCAGGGGTCTGGGAGGAGCAGTACTTC. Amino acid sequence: CASSSGVWEEQYF.

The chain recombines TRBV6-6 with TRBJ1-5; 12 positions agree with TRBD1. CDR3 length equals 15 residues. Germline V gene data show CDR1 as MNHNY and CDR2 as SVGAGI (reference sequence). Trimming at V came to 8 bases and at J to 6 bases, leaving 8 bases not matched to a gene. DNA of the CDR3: TGTGCCAGCTCGGGGACAGGGGGCCCGGGTCAGCCCCAGCATTTT. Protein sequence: CASSGTGGPGQPQHF.

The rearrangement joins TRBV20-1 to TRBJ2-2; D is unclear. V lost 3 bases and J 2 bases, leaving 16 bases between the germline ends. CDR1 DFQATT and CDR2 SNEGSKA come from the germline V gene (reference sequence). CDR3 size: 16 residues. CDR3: CSARGRRFSNTGELFF. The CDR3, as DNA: TGCAGTGCTAGGGGAAGGCGTTTCTCTAACACCGGGGAGCTGTTTTTT.

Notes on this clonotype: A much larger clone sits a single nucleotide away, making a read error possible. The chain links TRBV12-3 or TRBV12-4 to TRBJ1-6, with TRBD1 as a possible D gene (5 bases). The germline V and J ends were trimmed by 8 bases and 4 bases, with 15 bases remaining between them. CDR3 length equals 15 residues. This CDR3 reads CASGRGGAYNSPLHF. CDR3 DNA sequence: TGTGCCAGCGGCAGAGGAGGGGCATATAATTCACCCCTCCACTTT.

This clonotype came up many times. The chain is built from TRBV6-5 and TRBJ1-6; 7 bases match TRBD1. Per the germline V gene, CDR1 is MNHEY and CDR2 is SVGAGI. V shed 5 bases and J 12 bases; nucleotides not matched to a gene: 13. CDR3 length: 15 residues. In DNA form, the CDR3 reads TGTGCCAGCAGTATCGGGACAGCTGGGGCTGAACCCCTCCACTTT. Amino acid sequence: CASSIGTAGAEPLHF.